The clone carrying this T cell receptor (beta chain) occurred once. Its antigen remains unknown. The V gene end was trimmed by 5 bases and the J gene end by 8 bases; junction bases not matched to a gene: 9. The CDR3 sequence is 14 residues long. Germline loops: CDR1 MNHEY, CDR2 SMNVEV (reference sequence). The sample comes from a study of radiotherapy plus CTLA-4 blockade in lung cancer. Repertoires were generated with immunoSEQ multiplex PCR, while TCRdb's copy carries only in-frame clones and drops some. The repertoire holds some 67,000 clones, 70% to 80% seen once, with around a sixth in the top ten. Study observations and caveats: Blood TCR clones of tumor origin expanded after radiotherapy plus ipilimumab.

This clonotype originated in a human donor with non-small cell lung cancer whose response to radiotherapy plus ipilimumab could not be evaluated. Some clones in this sample may be carry-over from other donors' samples. The chain employs TRBV27 and TRBJ2-4; TRBD1 agrees at 7 bases. The material was peripheral blood, obtained from a patient treated with radiotherapy plus ipilimumab. The DNA for the CDR3 is TGTGCCAGCAGTCCAAGACAGGGACAAGACATTCAGTACTTC. This sequence encodes CASSPRQGQDIQYF.